Here is one TCR beta chain with its context. Its antigen is still unknown. Genomic DNA provided the template from which TCR beta VDJ and CDR3 profiles were obtained. TCRdb reprocessed the reads via MiXCR and lists one record per CDR3 protein. Among 89,000 or so distinct CDR3 sequences listed, around 68% were seen once. The data stem from a study of CD8+CD57+ T cells in acquired aplastic anemia. Overall study results and limits: Patients were compared with controls for CD8+ Simpson's diversity, and no significant difference emerged.

Germline loops: CDR1 KGHDR, CDR2 SFDVKD. CDR3 length equals 19 residues. Trimming removed 3 bases from V and 14 bases from J, with 31 bases in between. The patients chosen for sequencing had shown expansion of CD8+CD57+ cells (detected by flow cytometry). The receptor was derived from a human donor with aplastic anemia. The J gene is TRBJ1-6, the V gene TRBV24-1, with D possibly TRBD1 on 5 matching bases. The sample was sorted CD4+, CD8+, or CD8+CD57+ T cells (not recorded which) from PBMCs. The CDR3 protein is CATSDPSPRDGRRTPALHF. CDR3 coding DNA: TGTGCCACCAGTGATCCTAGCCCCCGGGACGGACGTCGAACCCCGGCCCTCCACTTT.